This TCR beta chain came from a study of blood T cell repertoires in COVID-19. Repertoires were generated with immunoSEQ multiplex PCR, while TCRdb's copy carries only in-frame clones and drops some. Found here are 250,000 to 350,000 clones, 90% of them singletons; the top ten hold about 1.5%. Participant reports of clinical history set cohort assignment. This receptor was identified in a young woman with acute COVID-19. Sequences were obtained from PBMCs or T cells enriched from blood (not recorded which).

This chain's CDR3 is CASSLDTEVYGYTF. CDR3 sequence (DNA): TGTGCCAGCAGCTTAGATACAGAAGTCTATGGCTACACCTTC. The V gene is TRBV11-2, the J gene TRBJ1-2, with D uncertain. CDR1 is SGHAT, CDR2 FQNNGV, per germline. V lost 0 bases, J lost 4 bases, and 9 bases lay in between. The length of the CDR3 is 14 residues.